This T cell receptor beta chain derives from a study of T cell repertoires in cytomegalovirus infection. Study at large: Public TCR beta signatures were indicative of both CMV infection and a matching HLA type. Study-wide results and caveats: Ex vivo, HLA-C-restricted CMV-specific TCR beta clonotypes prevailed over the rest of the response. Summed public TCR beta family frequency identified CMV carriers bearing the relevant HLA.

A few counts support this clonotype. Its antigen is unidentified. TCRdb re-derived calls from the reads in MiXCR, one entry per CDR3 protein. Of more than 250,000 distinct CDR3 sequences in the sample, approximately 13% were seen once. This TCR came from a human donor in good health (CMV status not recorded). Some clones in this sample may be carry-over from other donors' samples. Sequences were obtained from PBMCs.

CDR3 DNA sequence: TGCAGTGCTCCTACGGGCGGGAATGAAAAACTGTTTTTT. It codes for CSAPTGGNEKLFF. The J gene is TRBJ1-4, the V gene TRBV20-1; D gene uncertain. The V end was cut by 5 bases, the J end by 5 bases, with 12 bases between. CDR1 and CDR2 (germline): DFQATT, SNEGSKA (reference sequence). The CDR3 has 13 amino acids.